This TCR beta chain was obtained from a study of blood T cell repertoires in COVID-19. Germline V gene lookup returns CDR1 SGHVS and CDR2 FNYEAQ. This CDR3 has 16 amino acids. V lost 5 bases and J lost 5; bases outside the gene matches: 11. TCRdb's table, derived via immunoSEQ multiplex PCR, lists solely in-frame clones and lacks some. The data show fewer than 400,000 clones, roughly 85% seen once. This chain connects TRBV7-6 to TRBJ2-1, with TRBD1 matching 8 bases. The sequenced sample consisted of peripheral blood. The sequence was obtained from a young woman with acute or convalescent COVID-19. CDR3 region: CASSPLRQGANNEQFF. The CDR3 coding sequence is TGTGCCAGCAGCCCTTTGAGGCAGGGGGCAAACAATGAGCAGTTCTTC.